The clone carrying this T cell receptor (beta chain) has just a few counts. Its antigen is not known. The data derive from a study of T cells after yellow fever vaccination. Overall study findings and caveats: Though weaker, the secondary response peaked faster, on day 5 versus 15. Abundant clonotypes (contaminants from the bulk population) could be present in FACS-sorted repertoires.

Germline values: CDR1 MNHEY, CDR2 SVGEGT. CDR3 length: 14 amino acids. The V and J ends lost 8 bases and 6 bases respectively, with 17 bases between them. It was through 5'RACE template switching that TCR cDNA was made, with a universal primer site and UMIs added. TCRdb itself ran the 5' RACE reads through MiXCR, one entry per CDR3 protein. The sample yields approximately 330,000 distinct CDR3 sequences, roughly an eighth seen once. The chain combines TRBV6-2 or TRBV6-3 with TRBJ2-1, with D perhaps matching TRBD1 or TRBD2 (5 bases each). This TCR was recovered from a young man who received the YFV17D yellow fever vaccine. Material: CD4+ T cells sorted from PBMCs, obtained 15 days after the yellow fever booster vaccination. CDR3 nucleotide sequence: TGTGCCAGCGATCCCAGGGCGGGCTTCAATGAGCAGTTCTTC. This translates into CASDPRAGFNEQFF.